One and the same sample provided the 21 T cell receptor beta chains below, sequenced in a study of blood T cell repertoires in COVID-19. Clones were sequenced by immunoSEQ multiplex PCR, and TCRdb holds only the in-frame ones, with some missing. The table shows around 250,000 clones, with 80% to 90% occurring only once. The source material was PBMCs or T cells enriched from blood (not recorded which). These receptors were taken from a woman aged 50 to 60 who had recovered from COVID-19.

The rearrangement links TRBV2 to TRBJ2-1; D perhaps matches TRBD2 (5 bases). CDR1 and CDR2 (germline): SNHLY, FYNNEI. This CDR3 comprises 13 residues. Trimming removed 7 bases at V and 8 bases at J, with 15 bases between. The CDR3 protein is CASNPGSGDEQFF. As DNA, the CDR3 is TGTGCCAGCAATCCCGGGTCCGGGGATGAGCAGTTCTTC.

This clone was counted a few times. The gene calls are TRBV5-4 and TRBJ1-6; D possibly corresponds to TRBD1 (6 bases). CDR1 SGHNT and CDR2 YYREEE come from the germline V gene (reference sequence). Deletions cut 3 bases from V and 5 bases from J, with 12 bases between. The CDR3 extends over 15 amino acids. CDR3 DNA: TGTGCCAGCAGCTCAAGCTGGGACAATAATTCACCCCTCCACTTT. It yields the protein CASSSSWDNNSPLHF.

This clone was detected only once. As DNA, the CDR3 is TGTGCCGACTCCACAGATACGCAGTATTTT. Translated, it gives CADSTDTQYF. This chain uses TRBV27 with TRBJ2-3, with no clear D. Trimming took off 11 bases at V and 2 bases at J, with 5 bases between the two ends. Per germline, CDR1 MNHEY and CDR2 SMNVEV (reference sequence). The CDR3 loop spans 10 amino acids.

The chain uses TRBV6-5 and TRBJ2-7; TRBD2 matches 9 bases. The CDR3 has 15 residues. V lost 5 bases to trimming and J lost 2 bases; unmatched junction nucleotides: 7. Germline values: CDR1 MNHEY, CDR2 SVGAGI. The CDR3 loop is CASSPAAGGAYEQYF. The CDR3 DNA reads as TGTGCCAGCAGTCCTGCCGCGGGGGGGGCCTACGAGCAGTACTTC.

For the CDR3, the DNA is TGTGCCAGCAGACCGACCGGGAACTCCTACGAGCAGTACTTC. Amino acids: CASRPTGNSYEQYF. V is TRBV7-9 and J is TRBJ2-7; D might be TRBD2 (5 bases). The length of the CDR3 is 14 residues. Germline loops: CDR1 SEHNR, CDR2 FQNEAQ (reference sequence). Trimming took 6 bases from V and 0 from J, leaving 12 bases between them.

This clone was seen once. The chain combines TRBV28 with TRBJ2-7; TRBD2 is a possible D gene (6 bases). CDR3 length: 15 residues. Trimming stripped 3 bases from V and 3 bases from J, with 15 bases between. Germline loops: CDR1 MDHEN, CDR2 SYDVKM. This CDR3 reads CASSFPGENLYEQYF. The CDR3 bases are TGTGCCAGCAGTTTCCCGGGAGAGAATCTCTACGAGCAGTACTTC. Looking up the rest from reference TRBV28 and TRBJ2-7 gives the full variable domain: DVKVTQSSRYLVKRTGEKVFLECVQDMDHENMFWYRQDPGLGLRLIYFSYDVKMKEKGDIPEGYSVSREKKERFSLILESASTNQTSMYLCASSFPGENLYEQYFGPGTRLTVT.

The rearrangement uses TRBV29-1 and TRBJ2-7; 10 bases agree with TRBD2. The ends lost 0 bases at V and 7 bases at J; junction bases unmatched: 6. CDR1 and CDR2 (germline): SQVTM, ANQGSEA. The CDR3 totals 14 residues. CDR3 bases: TGCAGCGTTGAAGATGTAGCGGGAGGAAGAGAGCAGTACTTC. Residues: CSVEDVAGGREQYF.

The rearrangement uses TRBV18 and TRBJ2-1; D is undetermined. Trimming cost V 6 bases and J 0 bases, with 18 bases left between them. The CDR3 loop spans 17 amino acids. Looked up from germline, CDR1 is KGHSH and CDR2 is LQKENI. CDR3 nucleotide sequence: TGTGCCAGCTCTCCCCTCAGTGGCGGAAGCTCCTACAATGAGCAGTTCTTC. This encodes CASSPLSGGSSYNEQFF. Filled out from reference TRBV18 and TRBJ2-1, the complete variable domain reads NAGVMQNPRHLVRRRGQEARLRCSPMKGHSHVYWYRQLPEEGLKFMVYLQKENIIDESGMPKERFSAEFPKEGPSILRIQQVVRGDSAAYFCASSPLSGGSSYNEQFFGPGTRLTVL.

V usage is TRBV28 and J usage is TRBJ2-6, with 7 bases that match TRBD1. The CDR3 is 16 residues long. Germline V gives CDR1 MDHEN, CDR2 SYDVKM. J lost 1 base, V lost 7 bases, and 7 bases had no gene match. The chain's CDR3 is CASTPTQGSGANVLTF. CDR3 in DNA: TGTGCCAGCACCCCGACACAGGGGTCTGGGGCCAACGTCCTGACTTTC.

This chain links TRBV27 with TRBJ2-7, with TRBD1 matching 7 bases. There are 14 residues in the CDR3. The germline gives CDR1 MNHEY, CDR2 SMNVEV (reference sequence). The V and J ends lost 5 bases and 3 bases, in that order; junction bases with no gene match: 7. CDR3 sequence (DNA): TGTGCCAGCAGTCCTGGGACAGTCCTCTACGAGCAGTACTTC. It is translated as CASSPGTVLYEQYF.

The chain links TRBV6-4 to TRBJ2-7; D perhaps matches TRBD1 (7 bases). The ends were cut back, 5 bases at V and 1 base at J, with 21 bases in the middle. CDR1 is MRHNA, CDR2 SNTAGT, per germline. This CDR3 comprises 17 residues. CDR3 DNA sequence: TGTGCCAGCAGTCACACCGGGACAGTGGGGAGGTCCTACGAGCAGTACTTC. Translating it yields CASSHTGTVGRSYEQYF.

The rearrangement joins TRBV28 to TRBJ1-2; the match to TRBD1 covers 10 bases. V dropped 6 bases and J dropped 3; count of bases not matched to a gene: 7. The CDR3 covers 15 residues. Germline assignment: CDR1 MDHEN and CDR2 SYDVKM. The CDR3 protein is CASRSTGTGDYGYTF. In DNA form, the CDR3 reads TGTGCCAGCAGGTCGACCGGGACAGGGGACTATGGCTACACCTTC.

In regard to this clone: This CDR3 is also generated by other DNA sequences in the sample. The chain combines TRBV11-2 with TRBJ2-1; 7 nucleotides line up with TRBD2. Trimming at V came to 1 base and at J to 7 bases, leaving 1 base not matched to a gene. From germline, CDR1 is SGHAT and CDR2 FQNNGV. CDR3 length: 13 residues. CDR3 region: CASSLGGSNEQFF. The CDR3 region has the DNA TGTGCCAGCAGCTTAGGCGGGAGTAATGAGCAGTTCTTC.

This clone was counted ten times or more. This rearrangement joins TRBV10-3 to TRBJ1-5; 8 bases agree with TRBD1. The V gene end was trimmed by 5 bases and the J gene end by 6 bases; junction bases not matched to a gene: 15. CDR3 length: 17 amino acids. Germline V gene lookup returns CDR1 ENHRY and CDR2 SYGVKD. The CDR3 loop is CAISPQGVGLLGQPQHF. The CDR3, as DNA: TGTGCCATCAGTCCACAGGGGGTGGGACTACTCGGTCAGCCCCAGCATTTT.

The chain couples TRBV7-9 to TRBJ2-7; no firm D call. V lost 5 bases and J lost 6, with 11 bases in between. CDR3 length equals 12 residues. The germline CDR1 and CDR2 sequences are SEHNR and FQNEAQ (reference sequence). CDR3 DNA sequence: TGTGCCAGCAGCCCTAGAGGAGTCGAGCAGTACTTC. Encoded protein: CASSPRGVEQYF.

This clone was seen a single time. V usage is TRBV5-6 and J usage is TRBJ2-1; TRBD2 matches at 7 bases. The CDR3 loop spans 13 amino acids. Germline loops: CDR1 SGHDT, CDR2 YYEEEE. V lost 0 bases to trimming and J lost 12 bases; unmatched junction nucleotides: 6. CDR3 DNA: TGTGCCAGCAGCTTGGACGCCCAGCGGGGGCAGTTCTTC. Amino acids: CASSLDAQRGQFF.

This chain links TRBV3-1 (or the pseudogene TRBV3-2) with TRBJ2-7; perhaps TRBD1 as D (6 bases). The V end was cut by 3 bases, the J end by 4 bases, with 16 bases between. CDR1 is LGHDT, CDR2 YNNKEL, per germline (reference sequence). The CDR3 is 15 residues long. The CDR3 DNA reads as TGTGCCAGCAGCCAGGGACAAGGAGGAGATTACGAGCAGTACTTC. Its translation: CASSQGQGGDYEQYF.

The rearrangement links TRBV18 to TRBJ2-1, with TRBD2 matching over 10 bases. Germline assignment: CDR1 KGHSH and CDR2 LQKENI. J lost 10 bases, V lost 5 bases, and 11 bases had no gene match. This CDR3 is built from 15 residues. CDR3 amino acids: CASSGTSDSQSEQFF. Here the CDR3 DNA reads TGTGCCAGCTCAGGGACTAGCGACTCCCAATCCGAGCAGTTCTTC.

The chain uses TRBV7-9 and TRBJ1-2, with 8 bases that match TRBD1. Germline CDR1 SEHNR, CDR2 FQNEAQ (reference sequence). J was trimmed by 7 bases and V by 5 bases; bases with no gene match: 9. The CDR3 length is 14 residues. CDR3: CASSLENRGSGYTF. For the CDR3, the DNA is TGTGCCAGCAGCCTAGAGAACAGGGGGTCTGGCTACACCTTC.

The V call is TRBV6-1, the J call TRBJ2-1; 12 nucleotides align to TRBD2. CDR1 is MNHNS, CDR2 SASEGT, per germline. The J segment lost 12 bases and the V segment lost 2 bases, leaving 8 bases of the junction unmatched. There are 15 residues in the CDR3. The chain's CDR3 is CASSERTSGTPWQFF. CDR3 nucleotides: TGTGCCAGCAGTGAACGGACTAGCGGGACCCCATGGCAGTTCTTC.

This chain joins TRBV7-8 and TRBJ2-5; 7 positions agree with TRBD1. The V and J ends lost 7 bases and 4 bases, in that order; junction bases with no gene match: 12. The CDR3 covers 15 residues. Germline V gene lookup returns CDR1 SGHVS and CDR2 FQNEAQ. For the CDR3, the DNA is TGTGCCAGCAACCCCTTAACAGGGGTCGGAGAGACCCAGTACTTC. The encoded protein is CASNPLTGVGETQYF.